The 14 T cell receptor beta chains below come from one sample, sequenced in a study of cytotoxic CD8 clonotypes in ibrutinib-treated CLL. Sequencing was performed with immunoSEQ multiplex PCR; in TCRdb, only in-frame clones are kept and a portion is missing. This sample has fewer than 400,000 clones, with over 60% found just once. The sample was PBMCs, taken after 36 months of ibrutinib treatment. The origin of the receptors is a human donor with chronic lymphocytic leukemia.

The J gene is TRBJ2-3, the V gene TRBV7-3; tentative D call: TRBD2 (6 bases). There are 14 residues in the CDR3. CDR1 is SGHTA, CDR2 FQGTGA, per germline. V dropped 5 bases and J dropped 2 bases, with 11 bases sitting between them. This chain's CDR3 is CASSPRDFTDTQYF. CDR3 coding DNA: TGTGCCAGCAGCCCTCGGGACTTCACAGATACGCAGTATTTT. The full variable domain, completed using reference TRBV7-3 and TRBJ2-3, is GAGVSQTPSNKVTEKGKYVELRCDPISGHTALYWYRQSLGQGPEFLIYFQGTGAADDSGLPNDRFFAVRPEGSVSTLKIQRTERGDSAVYLCASSPRDFTDTQYFGPGTRLTVL.

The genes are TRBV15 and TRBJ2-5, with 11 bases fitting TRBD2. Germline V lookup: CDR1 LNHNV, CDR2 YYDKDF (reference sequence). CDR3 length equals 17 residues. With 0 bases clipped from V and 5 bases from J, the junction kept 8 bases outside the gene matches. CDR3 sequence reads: CATSREGGLAGFETQYF. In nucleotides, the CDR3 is TGTGCCACCAGCAGAGAGGGAGGACTAGCGGGTTTTGAGACCCAGTACTTC.

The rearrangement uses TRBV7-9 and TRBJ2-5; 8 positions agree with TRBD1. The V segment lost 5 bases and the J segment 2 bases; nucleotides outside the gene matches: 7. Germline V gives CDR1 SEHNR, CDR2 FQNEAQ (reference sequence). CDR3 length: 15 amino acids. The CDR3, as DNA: TGTGCCAGCAGCCACTGGACAGGGCCTCAAGAGACCCAGTACTTC. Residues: CASSHWTGPQETQYF.

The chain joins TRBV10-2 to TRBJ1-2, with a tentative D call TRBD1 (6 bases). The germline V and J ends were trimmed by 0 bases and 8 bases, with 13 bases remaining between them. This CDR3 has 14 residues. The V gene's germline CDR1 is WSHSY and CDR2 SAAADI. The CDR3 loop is CASSESWGQGGYTF. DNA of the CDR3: TGCGCCAGCAGTGAGTCGTGGGGGCAAGGCGGCTACACCTTC.

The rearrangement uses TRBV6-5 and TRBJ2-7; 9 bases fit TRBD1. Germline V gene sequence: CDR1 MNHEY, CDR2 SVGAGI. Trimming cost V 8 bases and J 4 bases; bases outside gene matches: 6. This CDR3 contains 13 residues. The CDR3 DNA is TGTGCCAGCGGAACGACAGGGGGGTACGAGCAGTACTTC. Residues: CASGTTGGYEQYF.

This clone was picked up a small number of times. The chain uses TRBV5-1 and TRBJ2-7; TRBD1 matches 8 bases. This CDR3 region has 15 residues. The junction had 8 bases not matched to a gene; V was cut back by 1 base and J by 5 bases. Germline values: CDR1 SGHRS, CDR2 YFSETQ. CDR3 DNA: TGCGCCAGCAGCTTGTATCTGGACAGGGTGGACGAGCAGTACTTC. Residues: CASSLYLDRVDEQYF.

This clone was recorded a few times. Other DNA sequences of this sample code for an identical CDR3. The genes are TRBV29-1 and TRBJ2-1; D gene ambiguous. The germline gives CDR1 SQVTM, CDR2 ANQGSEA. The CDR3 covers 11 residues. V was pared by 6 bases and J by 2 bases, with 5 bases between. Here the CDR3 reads CSVVPYNEQFF. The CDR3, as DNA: TGCAGCGTCGTTCCCTACAATGAGCAGTTCTTC.

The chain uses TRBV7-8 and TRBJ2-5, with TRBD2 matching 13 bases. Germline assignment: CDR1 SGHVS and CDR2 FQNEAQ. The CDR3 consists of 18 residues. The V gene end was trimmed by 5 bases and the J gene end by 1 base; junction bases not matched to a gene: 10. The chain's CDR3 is CASSPRTSGSGAQETQYF. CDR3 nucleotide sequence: TGTGCCAGCAGCCCGAGGACTAGCGGGAGTGGGGCCCAAGAGACCCAGTACTTC.

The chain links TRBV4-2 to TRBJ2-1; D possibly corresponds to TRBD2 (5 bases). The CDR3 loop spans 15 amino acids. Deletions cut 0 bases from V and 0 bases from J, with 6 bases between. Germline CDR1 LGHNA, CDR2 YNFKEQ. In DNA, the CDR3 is TGTGCCAGCAGCCAAGACCGGGACTCCTACAATGAGCAGTTCTTC. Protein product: CASSQDRDSYNEQFF.

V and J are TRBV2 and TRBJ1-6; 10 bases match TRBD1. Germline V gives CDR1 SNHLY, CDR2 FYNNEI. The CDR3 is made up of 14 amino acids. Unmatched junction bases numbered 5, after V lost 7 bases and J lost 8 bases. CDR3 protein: CASMPGQGYSPLHF. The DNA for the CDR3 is TGTGCCAGCATGCCGGGACAGGGGTATTCACCCCTCCACTTT.

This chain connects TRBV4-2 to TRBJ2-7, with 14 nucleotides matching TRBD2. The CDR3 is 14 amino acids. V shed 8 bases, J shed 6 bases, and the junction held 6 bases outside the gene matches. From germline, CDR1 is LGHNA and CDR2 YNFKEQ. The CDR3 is CASGTGLAGAEQYF. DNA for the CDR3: TGTGCCAGCGGGACGGGACTAGCGGGGGCCGAGCAGTACTTC.

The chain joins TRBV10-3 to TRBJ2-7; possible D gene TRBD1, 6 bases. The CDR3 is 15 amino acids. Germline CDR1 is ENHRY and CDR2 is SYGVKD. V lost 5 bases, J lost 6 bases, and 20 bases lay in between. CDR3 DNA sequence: TGTGCCATCAGTAACCCCCTGGGCGGCAGGGGCGAGCAGTACTTC. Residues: CAISNPLGGRGEQYF.

CDR3 DNA: TGTGCCAGCAGCTCCCCGGGACAGGGGAATACCGGGGAGCTGTTTTTT. The encoded protein is CASSSPGQGNTGELFF. The rearrangement joins TRBV7-9 to TRBJ2-2; 10 nucleotides match TRBD1. Per the germline V gene, CDR1 is SEHNR and CDR2 is FQNEAQ (reference sequence). V shed 4 bases and J 5 bases; nucleotides not matched to a gene: 7. This CDR3 comprises 16 residues. Filled out from reference TRBV7-9 and TRBJ2-2, the complete variable domain reads DTGVSQNPRHKITKRGQNVTFRCDPISEHNRLYWYRQTLGQGPEFLTYFQNEAQLEKSRLLSDRFSAERPKGSFSTLEIQRTEQGDSAMYLCASSSPGQGNTGELFFGEGSRLTVL.

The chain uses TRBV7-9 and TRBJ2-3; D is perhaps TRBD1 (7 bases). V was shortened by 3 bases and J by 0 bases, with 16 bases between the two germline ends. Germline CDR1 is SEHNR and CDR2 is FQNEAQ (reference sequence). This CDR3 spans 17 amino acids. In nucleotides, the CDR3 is TGTGCCAGCAGCTTTAAGGCGGGACAGCGAAGCACAGATACGCAGTATTTT. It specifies CASSFKAGQRSTDTQYF. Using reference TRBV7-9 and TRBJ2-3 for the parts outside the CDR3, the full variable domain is DTGVSQNPRHKITKRGQNVTFRCDPISEHNRLYWYRQTLGQGPEFLTYFQNEAQLEKSRLLSDRFSAERPKGSFSTLEIQRTEQGDSAMYLCASSFKAGQRSTDTQYFGPGTRLTVL.